The 11 T cell receptor beta chains below all came from one sample that was sequenced in a study of spatial heterogeneity in lung cancer. TCRdb recomputed calls from the 5' RACE reads with MiXCR, one row per CDR3 protein. The sample records 40,000 to 50,000 distinct CDR3 sequences, 12% to 15% being singletons. Time point described: sample taken at primary tumor resection. The sample consisted of PBMCs, taken at surgery. The receptors were gathered from a male donor with early-stage non-small cell lung cancer.

This clonotype has at least ten counts. The chain combines TRBV10-3 with TRBJ2-3; D may match TRBD1 or TRBD2 (6 bases each). The CDR3 runs to 18 residues. Germline V CDR1 and CDR2: ENHRY, SYGVKD. V lost 3 bases and J lost 0, with 19 bases in between. The CDR3 sequence is CAISEWFGGSSSTDTQYF. CDR3 bases: TGTGCCATCAGTGAATGGTTCGGGGGCTCTTCTAGCACAGATACGCAGTATTTT.

The chain has TRBV20-1 and TRBJ1-6, with D unresolved. The CDR3 covers 16 residues. V was cut by 0 bases and J by 0 bases, with 9 bases left in between. Germline assignment: CDR1 DFQATT and CDR2 SNEGSKA (reference sequence). The CDR3, as DNA: TGCAGTGCTAGAGATCTGGGAAGCTCCTATAATTCACCCCTCCACTTT. Its protein is CSARDLGSSYNSPLHF.

This sequence joins TRBV2 and TRBJ1-5; maybe TRBD1 (6 bases). Germline V lookup: CDR1 SNHLY, CDR2 FYNNEI. This CDR3 is 14 amino acids long. Trimming removed 6 bases at V and 7 bases at J, with 16 bases between. The CDR3 DNA reads TGTGCCAGCAGCCTACAGGGCGTCAGGCAGCCCCAGCATTTT. Its translation is CASSLQGVRQPQHF.

The chain joins TRBV14 to TRBJ2-1, with D possibly matching TRBD2 (5 bases). Trimming left V 4 bases short and J 0 bases short, with 10 bases between. The length of the CDR3 is 15 residues. Germline values: CDR1 SGHDN, CDR2 FVKESK. This chain's CDR3 is CASSLGRGSYNEQFF. In nucleotides, the CDR3 is TGTGCCAGCAGCCTAGGCCGGGGCTCCTACAATGAGCAGTTCTTC. Based on the CDR3 plus reference TRBV14 and TRBJ2-1, the full variable domain is EAGVTQFPSHSVIEKGQTVTLRCDPISGHDNLYWYRRVMGKEIKFLLHFVKESKQDESGMPNNRFLAERTGGTYSTLKVQPAELEDSGVYFCASSLGRGSYNEQFFGPGTRLTVL.

This clonotype was observed at least ten times. The chain combines TRBV7-9 with TRBJ1-1, with TRBD1 identical over 9 bases. Germline V gene lookup returns CDR1 SEHNR and CDR2 FQNEAQ (reference sequence). V lost 5 bases to trimming and J lost 4 bases; unmatched junction nucleotides: 5. CDR3 length: 14 residues. In DNA, the CDR3 is TGTGCCAGCAGCCTAACAGGGGGCCGCACTGAAGCTTTCTTT. Protein: CASSLTGGRTEAFF.

The sample holds many counts of this clonotype. The chain has TRBV28 and TRBJ2-3; TRBD2 matches at 8 bases. CDR3 size: 16 residues. V trimming: 6 bases; J trimming: 2 bases; junction bases outside the gene matches: 10. The germline V gene has CDR1 MDHEN and CDR2 SYDVKM. CDR3 in DNA: TGTGCCAGCAGCCGCGGGGAAGCGGGAGACACAGATACGCAGTATTTT. Amino acids: CASSRGEAGDTDTQYF.

V usage is TRBV2 and J usage is TRBJ2-7, with 8 bases fitting TRBD2. V was pared by 2 bases and J by 0 bases, with 12 bases of the junction left unmatched. This CDR3 has 18 amino acids. Per the germline V gene, CDR1 is SNHLY and CDR2 is FYNNEI. CDR3 region: CASSEFSPSGQISYEQYF. The CDR3 nucleotides are TGTGCCAGCAGTGAATTCTCCCCTAGCGGGCAAATCTCCTACGAGCAGTACTTC. Full variable domain (rest looked up from reference TRBV2 and TRBJ2-7): EPEVTQTPSHQVTQMGQEVILRCVPISNHLYFYWYRQILGQKVEFLVSFYNNEISEKSEIFDDQFSVERPDGSNFTLKIRSTKLEDSAMYFCASSEFSPSGQISYEQYFGPGTRLTVT.

Only a few counts were recorded for this clonotype. The rearrangement links TRBV6-1 to TRBJ1-1; no firm D call. Looked up from germline, CDR1 is MNHNS and CDR2 is SASEGT. The V end was cut by 3 bases, the J end by 2 bases, with 10 bases between. The CDR3 length is 14 residues. The CDR3: CASSEGYSNTEAFF. The DNA for the CDR3 is TGTGCCAGCAGTGAGGGGTACAGCAACACTGAAGCTTTCTTT.

The gene calls are TRBV7-3 and TRBJ2-5, with D perhaps matching TRBD1 (6 bases). CDR1 and CDR2 (germline): SGHTA, FQGTGA. Trimming removed 2 bases from V and 1 base from J, with 20 bases in between. This CDR3 is built from 18 residues. CDR3 sequence reads: CASSLSPRTGLFQETQYF. DNA for the CDR3: TGTGCCAGCAGCTTATCTCCCCGTACAGGGCTCTTCCAAGAGACCCAGTACTTC.

The J gene is TRBJ1-5, the V gene TRBV10-3, with D perhaps TRBD1 (5 bases). Germline CDR1 ENHRY, CDR2 SYGVKD. The CDR3 is made up of 12 amino acids. Trimming left V 3 bases short and J 7 bases short, with 7 bases between. CDR3 nucleotide sequence: TGTGCCATCAGTGAAGGGGACCAGCCCCAGCATTTT. Translation: CAISEGDQPQHF.

This clonotype was seen repeatedly, ten times or more. This chain uses TRBV7-2 with TRBJ1-2; D is unresolved. V was pared by 3 bases and J by 6 bases, with 14 bases between. The CDR3 extends over 14 amino acids. Germline V CDR1 and CDR2: SGHTA, FQGNSA. The DNA of the CDR3 is TGTGCCAGCAGCTTCAGTCACAGCGTCGATGGCTACACCTTC. Translating it yields CASSFSHSVDGYTF.